This T cell receptor beta chain comes out of a study of blood T cell repertoires in COVID-19. The overall study: Spain, Italy and the United States supplied samples that represented acute and convalescent COVID-19.

As processed by the authors: The authors estimated nucleated cell counts from reference gene primer amplification. TCRdb's table, derived via immunoSEQ multiplex PCR, lists solely in-frame clones and lacks some. V, J and clone size derive from that table, while D and trimming were established from the DNA sequence. The sample includes 150,000 to 200,000 clones, around four fifths of them seen just once. This CDR3 region has 16 residues. Unmatched junction bases numbered 8, after V lost 4 bases and J lost 5 bases. Germline V gene sequence: CDR1 MGHRA, CDR2 YSYEKL. Material: peripheral blood. The sequence derives from a woman aged 80 or older with active or convalescent COVID-19. The chain carries TRBV4-1 and TRBJ2-7, with 13 bases fitting TRBD2. Here the CDR3 reads CASSPDPGLAGNEQYF. CDR3 sequence (DNA): TGCGCCAGCAGCCCGGACCCGGGACTAGCGGGGAACGAGCAGTACTTC.